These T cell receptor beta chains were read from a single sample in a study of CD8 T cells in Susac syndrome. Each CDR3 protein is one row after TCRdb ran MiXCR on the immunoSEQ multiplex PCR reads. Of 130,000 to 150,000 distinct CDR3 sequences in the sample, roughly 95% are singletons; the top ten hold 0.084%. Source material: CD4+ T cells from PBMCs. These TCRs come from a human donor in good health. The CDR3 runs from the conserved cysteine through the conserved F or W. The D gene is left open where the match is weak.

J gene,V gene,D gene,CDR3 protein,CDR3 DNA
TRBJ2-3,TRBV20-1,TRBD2,CSARKGLAGVADTQYF,TGCAGTGCCAGAAAGGGGCTAGCGGGAGTAGCAGATACGCAGTATTTT
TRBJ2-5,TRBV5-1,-,CASSYDPHRGETQYF,TGCGCCAGCAGCTATGACCCCCACCGTGGGGAGACCCAGTACTTC
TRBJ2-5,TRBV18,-,CASSPKGIWETQYF,TGTGCCAGCTCACCAAAAGGGATCTGGGAGACCCAGTACTTC
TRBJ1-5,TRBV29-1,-,CSVGGGLNQPQHF,TGCAGCGTTGGTGGAGGGCTCAATCAGCCCCAGCATTTT
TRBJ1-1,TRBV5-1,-,CASSPGGWQGNTEAFF,TGCGCCAGCAGCCCGGGAGGGTGGCAAGGGAACACTGAAGCTTTCTTT
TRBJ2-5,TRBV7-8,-,CASSLTGKETQYF,TGTGCCAGCAGCTTAACAGGGAAAGAGACCCAGTACTTC
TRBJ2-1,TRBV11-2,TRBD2,CASSLDGLAGISDEQFF,TGTGCCAGCAGCTTAGACGGACTAGCGGGAATTTCCGATGAGCAGTTCTTC
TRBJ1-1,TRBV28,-,CASSLFQAGNTEAFF,TGTGCCAGCAGTTTATTCCAGGCTGGGAACACTGAAGCTTTCTTT
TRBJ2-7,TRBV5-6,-,CASSLGTVFLYEQYF,TGTGCCAGCAGCTTAGGGACCGTCTTCCTCTACGAGCAGTACTTC
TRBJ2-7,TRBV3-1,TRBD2,CASSPRTSSGPEQYF,TGTGCCAGCAGCCCACGGACTAGCTCCGGACCCGAGCAGTACTTC
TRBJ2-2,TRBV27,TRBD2,CASRPGLARMGELFF,TGTGCCAGCAGACCGGGACTAGCGCGCATGGGGGAGCTGTTTTTT
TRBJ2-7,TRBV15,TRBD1,CATSRGQYEQYF,TGTGCCACCAGCAGGGGACAGTACGAGCAGTACTTC
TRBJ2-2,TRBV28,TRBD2,CASRPTSGPRFGELFF,TGTGCCAGCAGGCCGACTAGCGGACCACGTTTCGGGGAGCTGTTTTTT
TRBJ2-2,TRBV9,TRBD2,CASSVEFGLAENTGELFF,TGTGCCAGCAGCGTAGAATTCGGACTAGCGGAAAACACCGGGGAGCTGTTTTTT
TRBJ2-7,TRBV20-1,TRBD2,CSARDPRGSYEQYF,TGCAGTGCTAGAGATCCGCGGGGGTCCTACGAGCAGTACTTC
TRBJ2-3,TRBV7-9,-,CASSSSPHLPDTQYF,TGTGCCAGCAGCTCTAGCCCCCACCTCCCAGATACGCAGTATTTT
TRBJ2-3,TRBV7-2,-,CASSLPKSGTDTQYF,TGTGCCAGCAGCTTGCCTAAATCAGGGACAGATACGCAGTATTTT
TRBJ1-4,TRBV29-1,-,CSVGGSGRGNEKLFF,TGCAGCGTTGGGGGCTCAGGACGCGGAAATGAAAAACTGTTTTTT
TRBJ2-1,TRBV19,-,CASSGGDGVPYNEQFF,TGTGCCAGTAGTGGGGGAGATGGAGTCCCCTACAATGAGCAGTTCTTC
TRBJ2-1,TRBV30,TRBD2,CAWTSLAGPYNEQFF,TGTGCCTGGACTTCACTAGCGGGACCCTACAATGAGCAGTTCTTC